A selection of T cell receptor beta chains follows, all from one sample in a study of blood T cells in healthy people across ages. In TCRdb, the 5' RACE reads were re-called with MiXCR into one record per CDR3 protein. The sample yields hundreds of thousands of distinct CDR3 sequences, around 45% seen once. The specimen was blood. The receptors shown here come from a man in his 60s in good health. The CDR3 runs from the conserved cysteine through the conserved F or W. The order of the fields is V gene, CDR3 length, J gene, clone size, CDR3 protein. Some rows have no size entry. The others give once, few or many, or a class for an expanded clone.

TRBV4-1	14	TRBJ2-4	many	CASSQPLEEHIQYF
TRBV5-5	18	TRBJ2-6	few	CASSGRVRGHSGANVLTF
TRBV5-1	14	TRBJ2-3	.	CASRSPLGTDTQYF
TRBV5-1	17	TRBJ1-4	few	CASSRRGQSGKNEKLFF
TRBV5-1	13	TRBJ2-7	.	CASSFEGKYEQYF
TRBV25-1	15	TRBJ2-3	.	CASTDPGQSTDTQYF
TRBV20-1	12	.	.	CGARTGRHEQYF
TRBV3-1	15	TRBJ1-2	.	CASSHPRAANYGYTF
TRBV6-2/TRBV6-3	14	TRBJ2-1	.	CASSYTGWGAEQFF
TRBV11-2	11	TRBJ2-1	few	CASTIDNEQFF
TRBV2	10	TRBJ2-1	few	CASGGGGQFF
TRBV6-5	13	TRBJ2-1	few	CASSYSGSDEQFF
TRBV3-1	15	TRBJ2-5	.	CASSQGTGIIGTQYF
TRBV19	15	TRBJ2-3	few	CASKERGPYTDTQYF
TRBV25-1	15	TRBJ2-2	.	CASSDGGSGTGELFF
TRBV20-1	13	TRBJ2-7	.	CSARDGYSYEQYF